One sample yielded the 21 T cell receptor beta chains listed below, sequenced in a study of CD8 T cells in ankylosing spondylitis. TCRdb independently ran MiXCR on the 5' RACE reads; one entry per CDR3 protein. The sample has 100,000 to 150,000 distinct CDR3 sequences, approximately 10% seen once. The sequencing input was blood, either unsorted or a sorted T cell fraction (not recorded which). Receptors were obtained from a male donor with ankylosing spondylitis or in good health (not recorded which).

The chain carries TRBV6-2 or TRBV6-3 and TRBJ2-4; the D is unclear. V was cut by 6 bases and J by 0 bases, with 15 bases left in between. This CDR3 comprises 16 residues. The germline V gene encodes CDR1 MNHEY and CDR2 SVGEGT. CDR3 loop: CASRRSAFKAKNIQYF. CDR3 coding DNA: TGTGCCAGCAGGCGCTCAGCTTTCAAAGCCAAAAACATTCAGTACTTC.

This clonotype occurred many times. V gene TRBV5-5 combines with J gene TRBJ2-3, with D hard to call. Germline V lookup: CDR1 SGHKS, CDR2 YYEKEE (reference sequence). The CDR3 totals 14 residues. Trimming cost V 4 bases and J 2 bases, with 11 bases left between them. The CDR3 nucleotides read TGTGCCAGCAGCCGAACAGAGCCCACAGATACGCAGTATTTT. Its protein product is CASSRTEPTDTQYF.

The chain couples TRBV6-2 or TRBV6-3 to TRBJ1-2, with a tentative D call TRBD1 (5 bases). The CDR3 has 12 residues. CDR1 and CDR2 (germline): MNHEY, SVGEGT. V was shortened by 5 bases and J by 8 bases, with 12 bases between the two germline ends. The CDR3 reads CASSRRGGGYTF. CDR3 DNA: TGTGCCAGCAGTCGACGCGGGGGAGGCTACACCTTC.

This clonotype showed up many times. V and J are TRBV5-1 and TRBJ2-3, with 12 bases identical to TRBD2. The ends lost 4 bases at V and 0 bases at J; junction bases unmatched: 6. The CDR3 has 17 residues. Germline-derived CDR1 and CDR2 are SGHRS and YFSETQ. The CDR3 is CASSLGLAGGSTDTQYF. CDR3 nucleotides: TGCGCCAGCAGCCTGGGACTAGCGGGTGGAAGCACAGATACGCAGTATTTT. Combining the CDR3 with reference TRBV5-1 and TRBJ2-3 gives the whole variable domain KAGVTQTPRYLIKTRGQQVTLSCSPISGHRSVSWYQQTPGQGLQFLFEYFSETQRNKGNFPGRFSGRQFSNSRSEMNVSTLELGDSALYLCASSLGLAGGSTDTQYFGPGTRLTVL.

Remarks on this clonotype: A single base separates this from a much larger clone, so it may be a read error. The rearrangement joins TRBV5-1 to TRBJ2-3; D unresolved. The CDR3 extends over 13 amino acids. Germline V gives CDR1 SGHRS, CDR2 YFSETQ. CDR3 sequence: CASSPRDTATQYF. The CDR3 nucleotides read TGCGCCAGCAGCCCCAGAGACACAGCTACGCAGTATTTT.

This chain links TRBV12-5 with TRBJ1-5; unclear D gene. This CDR3 contains 13 residues. CDR1 LGHNT and CDR2 FRNRAP come from the germline V gene. The CDR3 sequence is CADIETSNQPQHF. As DNA, the CDR3 is TGTGCAGATATAGAAACGAGCAATCAGCCCCAGCATTTT.

About this clonotype itself: A much larger clone is a single base away; this may be a read error. This sequence joins TRBV12-3 or TRBV12-4 and TRBJ2-3; 10 bases fit TRBD2. The CDR3 has 19 residues. CDR3 DNA: TGTGCCTGCAGTTTGATACCAGGGTCTAGCGGGAGTGGAGTGGATACGCAGTATTTT. Translation: CACSLIPGSSGSGVDTQYF.

The chain combines TRBV12-3 or TRBV12-4 with TRBJ2-3; 8 bases line up with TRBD2. The CDR3 runs 15 residues. The trim removed 6 bases at V and 1 base at J, leaving 6 bases unmatched. CDR3 sequence (DNA): TGTGCCAGCAGATCGACTAGCGAGGGCACAGATACGCAGTATTTT. This translates into CASRSTSEGTDTQYF.

This clonotype was found a few times. This rearrangement joins TRBV7-2 to TRBJ2-3, with D possibly matching TRBD1 (5 bases). The CDR3 is 13 residues long. Germline values: CDR1 SGHTA, CDR2 FQGNSA. V shed 3 bases and J shed 2 bases, with 6 bases lying between them. CDR3 amino acids: CASSFGATDTQYF. The CDR3 DNA follows: TGTGCCAGCAGCTTTGGGGCCACAGATACGCAGTATTTT.

The table lists this clonotype with many counts. The chain recombines TRBV6-2 or TRBV6-3 with TRBJ2-1; D gene unclear. V was trimmed by 6 bases and J by 0 bases, leaving 9 bases between them. Per the germline V gene, CDR1 is MNHEY and CDR2 is SVGEGT. CDR3 length equals 14 residues. CDR3 in amino acids: CASSKTSSYNEQFF. CDR3 DNA sequence: TGTGCCAGCAGCAAGACAAGCTCCTACAATGAGCAGTTCTTC.

This clonotype was seen many times. The CDR3 sequence: CSAHTIANYNEQFF. The CDR3 nucleotides are TGCAGTGCTCACACTATCGCGAACTACAATGAGCAGTTCTTC. The rearrangement links TRBV20-1 to TRBJ2-1, with D hard to call. Germline CDR1 is DFQATT and CDR2 is SNEGSKA (reference sequence). The CDR3 has 14 residues. Trimming took 5 bases from V and 3 from J, leaving 14 bases between them.

This clonotype was found a few times. The rearrangement joins TRBV4-3 to TRBJ2-3; 8 nucleotides match TRBD2. The CDR3 is 17 residues long. J was trimmed by 2 bases and V by 4 bases; bases with no gene match: 11. The germline gives CDR1 LGHNA, CDR2 YSLEER. The DNA for the CDR3 is TGCGCCAGCAGCCGAGGGGCGGGGGGACTAACCACAGATACGCAGTATTTT. As protein: CASSRGAGGLTTDTQYF.

This clonotype was recorded a few times. The CDR3 sequence is CASRPNLAKNIQYF. DNA of the CDR3: TGTGCCAGCAGGCCGAATCTAGCCAAAAACATTCAGTACTTC. The chain links TRBV27 to TRBJ2-4, with D uncertain. Trimming left V 6 bases short and J 0 bases short, with 9 bases between. The CDR3 sequence is 14 residues long. The V gene's germline CDR1 is MNHEY and CDR2 SMNVEV (reference sequence).

At least ten counts were recorded for this clonotype. The rearrangement joins TRBV20-1 to TRBJ2-3; 9 bases are a match to TRBD2. The germline V gene has CDR1 DFQATT and CDR2 SNEGSKA (reference sequence). The CDR3 has 18 residues. Germline trimming cut 5 bases from V and 6 bases from J; bases unmatched to any gene: 21. CDR3 amino acids: CSAPPYYGREGESDTQYF. For the CDR3, the DNA is TGCAGTGCTCCACCCTATTATGGGCGGGAGGGAGAAAGTGATACGCAGTATTTT.

This clonotype was observed a few times. The chain couples TRBV7-2 to TRBJ2-7, with 11 bases identical to TRBD2. Trimming removed 5 bases from V and 5 bases from J; junction bases left unmatched: 8. The CDR3 is 15 residues long. Germline CDR1 and CDR2: SGHTA and FQGNSA. This chain's CDR3 is CASSPLLAGEHEQYF. CDR3 sequence (DNA): TGTGCCAGCAGCCCCCTACTAGCGGGAGAACACGAGCAGTACTTC.

The sample holds a few counts of this clonotype. The V call is TRBV7-2, the J call TRBJ1-5; D gene uncertain. This CDR3 region has 12 residues. Germline lookup yields CDR1 SGHTA and CDR2 FQGNSA. Trimming left V 5 bases short and J 7 bases short, with 9 bases between. CDR3 in amino acids: CASSMRGQPQHF. In DNA, the CDR3 is TGTGCCAGCAGCATGAGAGGGCAGCCCCAGCATTTT.

This clonotype turned up a few times. The V and J genes are TRBV7-2 and TRBJ2-1, with D uncertain. CDR3 length: 13 residues. The V gene lost 6 bases and the J gene lost 0 bases, with 6 bases spanning the gap. CDR1 and CDR2 (germline): SGHTA, FQGNSA. CDR3 protein: CASSSGSYNEQFF. The CDR3 DNA reads as TGTGCCAGCAGTTCCGGCTCCTACAATGAGCAGTTCTTC.

This clonotype was found many times. The V call is TRBV7-2, the J call TRBJ2-3; 9 nucleotides agree with TRBD2. Germline V gives CDR1 SGHTA, CDR2 FQGNSA. The length of the CDR3 is 17 residues. With 5 bases clipped from V and 0 bases from J, the junction kept 9 bases outside the gene matches. The CDR3 reads CASSRSPSGASTDTQYF. The DNA for the CDR3 is TGTGCCAGCAGCCGCTCCCCTAGCGGGGCTAGCACAGATACGCAGTATTTT.

This clonotype has a handful of counts. The V call is TRBV9, the J call TRBJ2-1; 7 bases agree with TRBD2. There are 16 residues in the CDR3. Per germline, CDR1 SGDLS and CDR2 YYNGEE. J was trimmed by 3 bases and V by 3 bases; bases with no gene match: 9. CDR3 nucleotide sequence: TGTGCCAGCAGCGCCTCAGCGGGACTGTTCTACAATGAGCAGTTCTTC. The encoded protein is CASSASAGLFYNEQFF.

This clonotype came up many times. The rearrangement links TRBV20-1 to TRBJ1-1; D perhaps matches TRBD1 (6 bases). Between the trimmed V and J ends, which lost 3 bases and 11 bases, there was a span of 22 bases. CDR3 size: 14 residues. CDR1 and CDR2 from the germline V gene are DFQATT and SNEGSKA (reference sequence). The CDR3, as DNA: TGCAGTGCTAGTCCCGGGACATTCGCCCCACATGCTTTCTTT. Its protein product is CSASPGTFAPHAFF.

This chain connects TRBV4-3 to TRBJ2-2; a possible D gene is TRBD1 (6 bases). This CDR3 is 15 amino acids long. Germline CDR1 reads LGHNA; CDR2 reads YSLEER. Trimming shortened V by 5 bases and J by 4 bases, and 14 bases separated the two germline ends. The DNA for the CDR3 is TGCGCCAGCAGCTATACCCCAGGGGTCACCGGGGAGCTGTTTTTT. This gives the protein CASSYTPGVTGELFF.